In this sample, the clone carrying this T cell receptor (gamma chain) turned up once. The germline gene is not matched at one end of the junction; a read error may be the cause. The data are from a study of gamma-delta T cells after stem cell transplantation. TCRdb called clones from the RT-PCR reads again using CATT. Of about 1,200 gamma-chain clones in the sample, 15% to 20% were seen once. The sequencing input was gamma-delta T cells. The receptor's source is a human donor. It is not recorded whose cells these are; they may come from a transplant donor.

CDR3 sequence: CANWNGTKLF. Here the CDR3 DNA reads TGTGCCAACTGGAACGGCACGAAACTCTTT. The chain is built from TRGV3 and TRGJ1 or TRGJ2. The CDR3 is made up of 10 amino acids. Germline CDR1 is VTNTFY and CDR2 is YDVSTARD (reference sequence).